The rows below give T cell receptor beta chains drawn from one sample of a study of naive and memory T cell subsets. TCRdb re-analysed the UMI-ligation and nested PCR reads in MiXCR, keeping a single row per CDR3 protein. The repertoire holds tens of thousands of distinct CDR3 sequences, 5% to 5.5% seen once, with under 8% in the top ten. What was sequenced was blood. The receptor set was obtained from an adult in good health. CDR3s include the opening cysteine and the closing phenylalanine or tryptophan. Each record gives: clone size, V gene, CDR3 length, J gene, D gene, CDR3 DNA, CDR3 protein. D genes are given only for firm matches. Some rows mark clone size as missing; the rest say once, few, many or name a class of expanded clone.

abundance: many
v_gene: TRBV29-1
len: 20
j_gene: TRBJ2-6
d_gene: .
CDR3nt: TGCAGCGTTGAAGGTCTATCCCCAGGGGGGCCGGGCTCTGGGGCCAACGTCCTGACTTTC
CDR3aa: CSVEGLSPGGPGSGANVLTF

abundance: many
v_gene: TRBV6-2/TRBV6-3
len: 11
j_gene: TRBJ1-2
d_gene: .
CDR3nt: TGTGCCAGCACATCCTGGGGAGGCGACACCTTC
CDR3aa: CASTSWGGDTF

abundance: many
v_gene: TRBV12-3/TRBV12-4
len: 14
j_gene: TRBJ2-7
d_gene: .
CDR3nt: TGTGCCAGCAGCTACCGGAGGGATACGTACGAGCAGTACTTC
CDR3aa: CASSYRRDTYEQYF

abundance: many
v_gene: TRBV2
len: 14
j_gene: TRBJ1-2
d_gene: .
CDR3nt: TGTGCCAGCAGGGCTGATGCGAAGATCTATGGCTACACCTTC
CDR3aa: CASRADAKIYGYTF

abundance: many
v_gene: TRBV4-3
len: 17
j_gene: TRBJ2-3
d_gene: .
CDR3nt: TGCGCCAGCAGCCTACGTCCAGGGAAGATGGGCACAGATACGCAGTATTTT
CDR3aa: CASSLRPGKMGTDTQYF

abundance: .
v_gene: TRBV15
len: 13
j_gene: TRBJ1-1
d_gene: .
CDR3nt: TGTGCCACCAGCAGACAGGTGAGGCTTGAAGCTTTCTTT
CDR3aa: CATSRQVRLEAFF

abundance: few
v_gene: TRBV7-9
len: 14
j_gene: TRBJ2-5
d_gene: .
CDR3nt: TGTGCCAGCAGCTTACGGCAGGGGAGAGAGACCCAGTACTTC
CDR3aa: CASSLRQGRETQYF

abundance: .
v_gene: TRBV6-5
len: 12
j_gene: TRBJ1-2
d_gene: .
CDR3nt: TGTGCCAGCAGTAAGGACAGTTATGGCTACACCTTC
CDR3aa: CASSKDSYGYTF

abundance: .
v_gene: TRBV6-6
len: 14
j_gene: TRBJ1-1
d_gene: .
CDR3nt: TGTGCCAGCATCTCGGACGGGTTGAACACTGAAGCTTTCTTT
CDR3aa: CASISDGLNTEAFF

abundance: many
v_gene: TRBV28
len: 14
j_gene: TRBJ1-5
d_gene: .
CDR3nt: TGTGCCAGCAGTTTGAGGGCCCTGAGGACGCCCCAGCATTTT
CDR3aa: CASSLRALRTPQHF

abundance: few
v_gene: TRBV30
len: 13
j_gene: TRBJ1-3
d_gene: TRBD1
CDR3nt: TGTGCCTGGAGGGACAGGGCTGGAAACACCATATATTTT
CDR3aa: CAWRDRAGNTIYF

abundance: many
v_gene: TRBV4-3
len: 17
j_gene: TRBJ1-5
d_gene: TRBD1
CDR3nt: TGCGCCAGCAGCCAAGAGCCTCGCGGGACAGGGGATCAGCCCCAGCATTTT
CDR3aa: CASSQEPRGTGDQPQHF

abundance: many
v_gene: TRBV7-2
len: 16
j_gene: TRBJ2-1
d_gene: .
CDR3nt: TGTGCCAGCAGCTCCCCCCCGGGACTCCACTACAATGAGCAGTTCTTC
CDR3aa: CASSSPPGLHYNEQFF

abundance: .
v_gene: TRBV6-2/TRBV6-3
len: 14
j_gene: TRBJ1-5
d_gene: .
CDR3nt: TGTGCCAGCAGTTACTCAACCAGCAATCGGCCCCAGCATTTT
CDR3aa: CASSYSTSNRPQHF